The present T cell receptor (beta chain) was sequenced within a study of human T cells and chemical hapten exposure (dated by TCRdb to about 2021). With respect to the entire study: For sensitization, 2% DPC in acetone was applied to a roughly 2 cm by roughly 2 cm area of upper inner arm skin. Weekly therapeutic DPC doses were additionally applied to the scalp of patients throughout the roughly 25-week study period. Patch testing on the upper back used Finn chambers containing 0.01% DPC, with scoring done after 6 days according to International Contact Dermatitis Research Group standards. The mostly female patient cohort included alopecia areata with under or over 50% scalp involvement, alopecia totalis and alopecia universalis. Libraries were pooled for sequencing, and per-sample TCR yields varied mainly because of small differences in library volumes within the pool. Peripheral blood TCR repertoire changes were tracked in vivo in alopecia patients during primary and secondary sensitization to the hapten diphenylcyclopropenone (DPC). Patient blood was sampled pre-sensitization (week 0) and at 2, 6 and about 24 weeks after DPC sensitization. For TCR sequencing, blood came from over 25 alopecia patients at anywhere from one to four time points (pre-sensitization, 2, 6 and 24 weeks). Beyond this particular receptor, the publication reports: After repeated subsampling, the strength of the expansion versus patch-test correlation and the threshold at which it became significant changed. DPC sensitization did not change the number of TCRs with a frequency above 1 in 1000, and there was no evidence of changes in global repertoire structure. Alopecia, a presumed autoimmune disease, was present in all patients, so the immune response of the patients might differ from that of healthy individuals. A positive correlation was found between the number of PT1 expanded TCRs and patch test score, with significance reached at thresholds 8, 16 and 32 but not 4. Compared with pre-sensitization or healthy control sets, expanded TCRs formed significantly more large CDR3 similarity clusters, which is consistent with antigen-driven responses.

Counted from cysteine to phenylalanine, this CDR3 has 14 amino acids. Of the read, only the CDR3 DNA is kept; its 42 bases are in frame from base 1. Via the germline V gene (reference sequence), CDR1 is DFQATT and CDR2 SNEGSKA. V drops 0 bases and J drops 2 bases, leaving 11 bases in between. Sample time point, as interpreted from the label and publication: pre-sensitization, week 0. The sample's treatment or condition label is to be understood as: therapeutic diphenylcyclopropenone sensitization with weekly scalp DPC. Blood at each patch-test visit was drawn before the patch test was applied. Patients were eligible if aged 18 to 70, diagnosed with alopecia and judged suitable for DPC therapy, and pregnant patients were excluded. Total RNA was isolated from unfractionated whole blood collected in Tempus Blood RNA tubes. This clonotype was seen many times. The clone's antigen remains unknown. No base quality information exists; no much larger clone differs at one position.

The receptor library was made with RACE. Instrument on record: NextSeq 500. During library preparation, unique molecular identifiers were attached to individual cDNA molecules so that TCRs could be counted in a quantitative, reproducible way. Both TCR alpha and TCR beta chains were sequenced from each blood RNA sample. Turning to the authors' computational methods: A median of about 89,000 TCRs per sample was observed, with a range of about 23,224 to 750,000. The Decombinator software suite was used to annotate V, J and CDR3 in the TCR reads. For PS versus PT1 abundance plots, all samples were subsampled to the same number of TCRs (28,000). TCRs were defined as expanded if absent before sensitization and observed at least eight times at the 2-week time point. The public reads were reprocessed in TCRdb via fastp at Q25 and MiXCR, keeping in-frame beta chains. Here each entry gathers all rows of one CDR3 protein and keeps the most common genes and DNA. The V and J calls come from TCRdb's annotation, not from the publication. This sample comprises 300,000 to 450,000 distinct CDR3 sequences, 4.5% to 5.5% of them detected only once. Clones ranked in the top ten supply just over 2.5% of the sample.

The chain is made from TRBV20-1 and TRBJ2-7; the D gene lacks a confident call. The sequence came from a woman in her 50s with alopecia areata. Some clones in this sample may be carry-over from other donors' samples. The sequences come from whole blood, collected in connection with sensitization to the hapten diphenylcyclopropenone (DPC). The CDR3 region reads CSARDRQNPYEQYF. The DNA reads as follows: TGCAGTGCTAGAGATCGCCAGAACCCCTACGAGCAGTACTTC.